A selection of T cell receptor beta chains follows, all from one sample in a study of shared clonotypes between healthy human individuals. Only in-frame clones appear in the TCRdb table, and some are missing; sequencing was by immunoSEQ multiplex PCR. The profile covers roughly 2,300,000 clones, with 85% to 95% appearing a single time and about 0.36% taken by the ten largest. Sequenced material: naive CD4+ T cells from PBMCs. The receptor set was obtained from a man aged 18-30 years in good health. Some clones in this sample may be carry-over from other donors' samples. CDR3s include the opening cysteine and the closing phenylalanine or tryptophan. D genes are given only for firm matches. Rows give clone size only sometimes, using once, few, many, or a class for an expanded clone.

D: NA
J: TRBJ1-1
size: NA
V: TRBV7-2
CDR3: CASSFGPNTEAFF
DNA: TGTGCCAGCAGCTTCGGGCCCAACACTGAAGCTTTCTTT

D: NA
J: TRBJ2-7
size: NA
V: TRBV29-1
CDR3: CSVRTGRNEQYF
DNA: TGCAGCGTTAGAACAGGGAGGAACGAGCAGTACTTC

D: TRBD1
J: TRBJ1-2
size: NA
V: TRBV27
CDR3: CASSFRGDRGYGYTF
DNA: TGTGCCAGCAGTTTCCGGGGGGACAGGGGATATGGCTACACCTTC

D: NA
J: TRBJ1-4
size: NA
V: TRBV11-2
CDR3: CASSLDLGREKLFF
DNA: TGTGCCAGCAGCTTAGATCTAGGGCGTGAAAAACTGTTTTTT

D: NA
J: TRBJ2-2
size: NA
V: TRBV7-6
CDR3: CASNPKGEGTGELFF
DNA: TGTGCCAGCAACCCTAAGGGAGAGGGCACCGGGGAGCTGTTTTTT

D: NA
J: TRBJ1-1
size: NA
V: TRBV10-1
CDR3: CASSERRGNTEAFF
DNA: TGCGCCAGCAGTGAGAGACGGGGAAACACTGAAGCTTTCTTT

D: TRBD2
J: TRBJ2-1
size: NA
V: TRBV5-1
CDR3: CASSSPLAGAFNEQFF
DNA: TGCGCCAGCAGTTCCCCACTAGCGGGGGCTTTCAATGAGCAGTTCTTC

D: TRBD2
J: TRBJ2-2
size: once
V: TRBV10-1
CDR3: CASSDGGLAESTGELFF
DNA: TGCGCCAGCAGTGATGGTGGACTAGCGGAAAGCACCGGGGAGCTGTTTTTT

D: NA
J: TRBJ2-7
size: NA
V: TRBV28
CDR3: CASSSPRRAYYEQYF
DNA: TGTGCCAGCAGTTCCCCGAGGAGAGCCTACTACGAGCAGTACTTC

D: NA
J: TRBJ1-3
size: NA
V: TRBV15
CDR3: CATSRARVWSGNTIYF
DNA: TGTGCCACCAGCAGAGCCCGGGTCTGGTCCGGAAACACCATATATTTT

D: NA
J: TRBJ2-2
size: NA
V: TRBV30
CDR3: CAHRGSLTGELFF
DNA: TGTGCCCACCGGGGGAGTCTTACCGGGGAGCTGTTTTTT

D: NA
J: TRBJ1-2
size: NA
V: TRBV9
CDR3: CASSLGGDSHYGYTF
DNA: TGTGCCAGCAGCCTCGGGGGAGACAGTCACTATGGCTACACCTTC

D: NA
J: TRBJ1-1
size: NA
V: TRBV23-1
CDR3: CASSHRDRLNTEAFF
DNA: TGCGCCAGCAGTCATCGAGACAGGTTGAACACTGAAGCTTTCTTT

D: NA
J: TRBJ1-1
size: few
V: TRBV9
CDR3: CASSVGNLNTEAFF
DNA: TGTGCCAGCAGCGTAGGGAACTTGAACACTGAAGCTTTCTTT

D: NA
J: TRBJ1-5
size: few
V: TRBV6-8
CDR3: CASNNGGPHSNQPQHF
DNA: TGTGCCAGCAACAACGGGGGCCCTCATAGCAATCAGCCCCAGCATTTT

D: NA
J: TRBJ2-1
size: NA
V: TRBV29-1
CDR3: CSVVWRPHGDNEQFF
DNA: TGCAGCGTTGTTTGGCGTCCCCATGGCGACAATGAGCAGTTCTTC

D: NA
J: TRBJ2-7
size: NA
V: TRBV5-1
CDR3: CASSRDGNYEQYF
DNA: TGCGCCAGCAGTCGTGACGGGAACTACGAGCAGTACTTC

D: NA
J: TRBJ2-7
size: NA
V: TRBV28
CDR3: CASHTPPGYEQYF
DNA: TGTGCCAGCCATACTCCTCCAGGCTACGAGCAGTACTTC

D: NA
J: TRBJ1-4
size: NA
V: TRBV18
CDR3: CASSPGTSNEKLFF
DNA: TGTGCCAGCTCCCCCGGGACCTCTAATGAAAAACTGTTTTTT

D: NA
J: TRBJ2-7
size: NA
V: TRBV5-1
CDR3: CASSLGQPTYEQYF
DNA: TGCGCCAGCAGCTTGGGCCAACCTACCTACGAGCAGTACTTC

D: NA
J: TRBJ1-1
size: NA
V: TRBV5-4
CDR3: CASSLGVTTEAFF
DNA: TGTGCCAGCAGCTTGGGGGTTACCACTGAAGCTTTCTTT

D: NA
J: TRBJ1-2
size: NA
V: TRBV5-1
CDR3: CASSYSGQSYGYTF
DNA: TGCGCCAGCAGTTACTCGGGACAATCCTATGGCTACACCTTC